Following are 20 T cell receptor beta chains from one sample sequenced in a study of T cell responses to AZD1222 COVID-19 vaccine. The protocol was immunoSEQ multiplex PCR, while the TCRdb copy is restricted to in-frame clones and leaves out a portion. Of roughly 120,000 clones listed, roughly 84% are singletons. This specimen was peripheral blood, taken on day 0 of AZD1222 vaccination. All receptors derive from an adult in good health.

The chain is built from TRBV5-4 and TRBJ1-3; a weak D match, TRBD1 (5 bases). Germline CDR1 reads SGHNT; CDR2 reads YYREEE (reference sequence). Between the trimmed V and J ends, which lost 4 bases and 4 bases, there was a span of 12 bases. The CDR3 is 14 residues long. In DNA form, the CDR3 reads TGTGCCAGCAGCCTGCCGGGGGGAGGAAACACCATATATTTT. Its translation: CASSLPGGGNTIYF.

The rearrangement links TRBV3-1 (or the pseudogene TRBV3-2) to TRBJ1-1; D is unclear. V shed 6 bases and J shed 2 bases, with 16 bases lying between them. This CDR3 contains 15 residues. CDR1 is LGHDT and CDR2 is YNNKEL in the germline V gene (reference sequence). This CDR3 is CASSTYSGSNTEAFF. In DNA form, the CDR3 reads TGTGCCAGCAGTACCTACAGCGGGAGTAACACTGAAGCTTTCTTT.

This clone was seen only once. The chain has TRBV7-9 and TRBJ1-2; D unresolved. Trimming took 5 bases from V and 8 from J, leaving 27 bases between them. The CDR3 runs to 17 residues. The germline CDR1 and CDR2 sequences are SEHNR and FQNEAQ (reference sequence). CDR3 DNA: TGTGCCAGCAGCCCCACCCTGGTTTTGGGCCTCATCCAAGGCTACACCTTC. This codes for CASSPTLVLGLIQGYTF.

J is TRBJ2-1 and V is TRBV5-1, with a possible D match to TRBD2 (6 bases). The CDR3 extends over 15 amino acids. Trimming took 4 bases from V and 1 from J, leaving 12 bases between them. Looked up from germline, CDR1 is SGHRS and CDR2 is YFSETQ. The CDR3 DNA reads as TGCGCCAGCAGCCTGGCCGGGAGTTCCTACAATGAGCAGTTCTTC. It is translated as CASSLAGSSYNEQFF.

The chain combines TRBV6-1 with TRBJ1-1; TRBD1 might be the D (6 bases). CDR1 is MNHNS and CDR2 is SASEGT in the germline V gene. The CDR3 sequence is 17 residues long. V gave up 6 bases and J gave up 0 bases, with 20 bases separating them. CDR3 coding DNA: TGTGCCAGCAGCGAAAAGGGGGGGAAGGCCATGAACACTGAAGCTTTCTTT. Its translation is CASSEKGGKAMNTEAFF.

A single count supports this clone. The V gene is TRBV12-3 or TRBV12-4, the J gene TRBJ2-7; D ambiguous. The V end was cut by 3 bases, the J end by 1 base, with 7 bases between. This CDR3 contains 13 residues. The CDR3 bases are TGTGCCAGCAGTTTGGACGGATCCTACGAGCAGTACGTC. As protein: CASSLDGSYEQYV.

This rearrangement joins TRBV28 to TRBJ2-3; 8 nucleotides agree with TRBD2. V shed 3 bases, J shed 5 bases, and the junction held 1 base outside the gene matches. The CDR3 totals 13 residues. CDR1 and CDR2 (germline): MDHEN, SYDVKM. The DNA of the CDR3 is TGTGCCAGCAGTTTCGGGGGGGGAGATACGCAGTATTTT. It encodes CASSFGGGDTQYF.

The chain carries TRBV5-1 and TRBJ1-3; 8 bases line up with TRBD1. Germline loops: CDR1 SGHRS, CDR2 YFSETQ. The V gene end was trimmed by 4 bases and the J gene end by 0 bases; junction bases not matched to a gene: 3. This CDR3 contains 15 residues. In DNA, the CDR3 is TGCGCCAGCAGCCCAGGGGGCACCTCTGGAAACACCATATATTTT. Its translation is CASSPGGTSGNTIYF.

The rearrangement links TRBV9 to TRBJ2-5, with D possibly being TRBD1 or TRBD2 (5 bases each). Deletions cut 0 bases from V and 0 bases from J, with 9 bases between. Germline CDR1 and CDR2: SGDLS and YYNGEE. The CDR3 contains 15 residues. The CDR3 sequence: CASSVGGSHQETQYF. The DNA of the CDR3 is TGTGCCAGCAGCGTAGGGGGGAGCCACCAAGAGACCCAGTACTTC.

The genes are TRBV28 and TRBJ2-3, with D possibly matching TRBD2 (6 bases). V was shortened by 6 bases and J by 1 base, with 14 bases between the two germline ends. The CDR3 is 15 residues long. Germline V lookup: CDR1 MDHEN, CDR2 SYDVKM. CDR3 in DNA: TGTGCCAGCAGCCTCCTGACTAGGGGCACAGATACGCAGTATTTT. Its translation: CASSLLTRGTDTQYF. Full variable domain (rest looked up from reference TRBV28 and TRBJ2-3): DVKVTQSSRYLVKRTGEKVFLECVQDMDHENMFWYRQDPGLGLRLIYFSYDVKMKEKGDIPEGYSVSREKKERFSLILESASTNQTSMYLCASSLLTRGTDTQYFGPGTRLTVL.

The chain has TRBV5-4 and TRBJ2-5, with D perhaps TRBD2 (6 bases). Trimming removed 4 bases at V and 4 bases at J, with 11 bases between. The CDR3 has 13 amino acids. The V gene's germline CDR1 is SGHNT and CDR2 YYREEE (reference sequence). This chain's CDR3 is CASSTGLIETQYF. The CDR3 nucleotides are TGTGCCAGCAGCACAGGACTAATAGAGACCCAGTACTTC.

V is TRBV4-3 and J is TRBJ2-2; no clear D. This CDR3 is 16 amino acids long. V lost 0 bases and J 8 bases, leaving 16 bases between the germline ends. Germline assignment: CDR1 LGHNA and CDR2 YSLEER. The CDR3 spells CASSQEANLFSGELFF. The CDR3 DNA reads as TGCGCCAGCAGCCAAGAAGCTAACCTGTTTTCTGGGGAGCTGTTTTTT.

This clone has only one observation. The chain links TRBV4-2 to TRBJ1-4; tentatively, D is TRBD1 (6 bases). Germline V gene data show CDR1 as LGHNA and CDR2 as YNFKEQ. V was cut by 1 base and J by 8 bases, with 8 bases left in between. The CDR3 totals 13 residues. CDR3 sequence: CASSQGQVEKLFF. In DNA form, the CDR3 reads TGTGCCAGCAGCCAAGGACAGGTCGAAAAACTGTTTTTT.

This chain connects TRBV5-6 to TRBJ2-3; no firm D call. In germline, CDR1 is SGHDT, CDR2 YYEEEE. The CDR3 length is 11 residues. Between the trimmed V and J ends, which lost 2 bases and 6 bases, there was a span of 4 bases. The CDR3 reads CASSFVDTQYF. The CDR3, as DNA: TGTGCCAGCAGCTTCGTCGATACGCAGTATTTT.

The chain has TRBV30 and TRBJ1-5, with D unclear. V was cut by 0 bases and J by 0 bases, with 6 bases left in between. This CDR3 is built from 14 residues. CDR1 GTSNPN and CDR2 SVGIG come from the germline V gene (reference sequence). In DNA form, the CDR3 reads TGTGCCTGGAGTGTTAGTGATAGCAATCAGCCCCAGCATTTT. Amino acids: CAWSVSDSNQPQHF.

The chain couples TRBV18 to TRBJ1-3; D gene unclear. Per the germline V gene, CDR1 is KGHSH and CDR2 is LQKENI. Trimming removed 3 bases at V and 1 base at J, with 10 bases between. CDR3 length equals 15 residues. The CDR3 DNA is TGTGCCAGCTCACCGTACAGAAATTCTGGAAACACCATATATTTT. Its protein is CASSPYRNSGNTIYF.

This rearrangement joins TRBV10-3 to TRBJ2-5, with TRBD1 identical over 7 bases. J lost 3 bases, V lost 6 bases, and 4 bases had no gene match. This CDR3 spans 13 amino acids. Germline CDR1 is ENHRY and CDR2 is SYGVKD. The CDR3 DNA reads as TGTGCCATCAGGCCTACAGGGGAAGAGACCCAGTACTTC. This encodes CAIRPTGEETQYF.

J is TRBJ1-6 and V is TRBV28; TRBD1 might be the D (5 bases). The CDR3 consists of 14 residues. The V end was cut by 5 bases, the J end by 9 bases, with 14 bases between. Germline CDR1 reads MDHEN; CDR2 reads SYDVKM. CDR3 in amino acids: CASSGDWGSSPLHF. The CDR3 DNA is TGTGCCAGCAGTGGGGACTGGGGAAGTTCACCCCTCCACTTT.

The V and J genes are TRBV3-1 (or the pseudogene TRBV3-2) and TRBJ2-7, with 7 nucleotides matching TRBD1. Germline-derived CDR1 and CDR2 are LGHDT and YNNKEL (reference sequence). The CDR3 has 14 residues. V dropped 1 base and J dropped 3; count of bases not matched to a gene: 3. The CDR3 DNA follows: TGTGCCAGCAGCCAAGCGGCAGGGGGCTACGAGCAGTACGTC. Translated, it gives CASSQAAGGYEQYV.

This chain links TRBV12-3 or TRBV12-4 with TRBJ2-7; D not resolved. The CDR3 spans 13 residues. Deletions cut 3 bases from V and 4 bases from J, with 10 bases between. The CDR3 spells CASSFGPPYEQYV. CDR3 nucleotides: TGTGCCAGCAGTTTCGGCCCCCCTTACGAGCAGTACGTC.